Below are 13 T cell receptor beta chains sequenced from a single sample in a study of T cell changes during pregnancy in multiple sclerosis. Measured with immunoSEQ multiplex PCR; TCRdb has only the in-frame clones, and not every one. Counted here are 56,000 or so clones, approximately 90% occurring once; the ten biggest clones make up around 2.2%. This sample comprised peripheral blood, obtained in the first trimester of pregnancy. All receptors come from a female donor in good health, enrolled as a control in a pregnancy study.

V gene TRBV6-5 combines with J gene TRBJ2-2; the D gene is possibly TRBD2 (6 bases). The CDR3 runs 15 residues. The V and J ends lost 3 bases and 2 bases respectively, with 10 bases between them. Germline CDR1 reads MNHEY; CDR2 reads SVGAGI. DNA for the CDR3: TGTGCCAGCAGTTATAGCGGACTTAACACCGGGGAGCTGTTTTTT. This sequence encodes CASSYSGLNTGELFF.

V is TRBV19 and J is TRBJ1-2, with D tentatively TRBD1 (5 bases). CDR1 LNHDA and CDR2 SQIVND come from the germline V gene (reference sequence). The germline V and J ends were trimmed by 3 bases and 5 bases, with 10 bases remaining between them. CDR3 length: 13 amino acids. The CDR3 reads CASSIQPGYGYTF. Here the CDR3 DNA reads TGTGCCAGTAGTATTCAGCCAGGGTATGGCTACACCTTC.

The rearrangement uses TRBV27 and TRBJ2-7; D is unclear. V was cut by 8 bases and J by 0 bases, with 17 bases left in between. There are 15 residues in the CDR3. CDR1 is MNHEY, CDR2 SMNVEV, per germline (reference sequence). The CDR3 loop is CASAAAARNSYEQYF. The CDR3 DNA sequence: TGTGCCAGCGCCGCGGCGGCTAGAAACTCCTACGAGCAGTACTTC.

This sequence joins TRBV27 and TRBJ1-1; tentatively, D is TRBD1 (6 bases). The germline V and J ends were trimmed by 0 bases and 1 base, with 9 bases remaining between them. This CDR3 is built from 15 residues. Per the germline V gene, CDR1 is MNHEY and CDR2 is SMNVEV (reference sequence). CDR3 sequence: CASSLSGRGNTEAFF. The CDR3, as DNA: TGTGCCAGCAGTTTATCGGGCAGGGGGAACACTGAAGCTTTCTTT.

This clone was recorded only once. The rearrangement uses TRBV7-8 and TRBJ1-1, with TRBD1 as a possible D gene (6 bases). V was clipped by 4 bases and J by 0 bases, with 15 bases between them. This CDR3 is 16 amino acids long. CDR1 is SGHVS and CDR2 is FQNEAQ in the germline V gene. The CDR3, as DNA: TGTGCCAGCAGCTACCGATCTACAGGGATGAACACTGAAGCTTTCTTT. It translates to CASSYRSTGMNTEAFF.

V and J are TRBV5-1 and TRBJ2-2, with 8 bases aligning to TRBD1. Looked up from germline, CDR1 is SGHRS and CDR2 is YFSETQ. After removal of 0 bases from V and 6 bases from J, the junction contained 7 bases not matched to a gene. This CDR3 comprises 16 residues. CDR3 amino acids: CASSLGAGGVPGELFF. The CDR3 DNA sequence: TGCGCCAGCAGCTTGGGCGCAGGGGGCGTACCCGGGGAGCTGTTTTTT.

V and J are TRBV11-3 and TRBJ2-3; perhaps TRBD2 as D (7 bases). V was pared by 1 base and J by 6 bases, with 14 bases between. Germline V gene data show CDR1 as SGHNT and CDR2 as YENEEA. The CDR3 consists of 15 residues. The DNA for the CDR3 is TGTGCCAGCAGCTTAGTCTCTGCGGGGGCCGATACGCAGTATTTT. It is translated as CASSLVSAGADTQYF.

The chain carries TRBV21-1 and TRBJ1-3. TRBV21-1 counts as a pseudogene. This CDR3 has 20 residues. The CDR3 sequence: CASSKTPSPTDEKGGNTIYF. CDR3 DNA: TGTGCCAGCAGCAAAACCCCTAGCCCCACTGACGAAAAGGGTGGAAACACCATATATTTT.

The chain links TRBV28 to TRBJ2-1; 8 nucleotides line up with TRBD2. The V and J ends lost 4 bases and 2 bases, in that order; junction bases with no gene match: 7. The CDR3 is made up of 16 amino acids. CDR1 MDHEN and CDR2 SYDVKM come from the germline V gene. The DNA for the CDR3 is TGTGCCAGCAGTTCCCCCGGGGGGGTACCCTACAATGAGCAGTTCTTC. This encodes CASSSPGGVPYNEQFF.

The chain carries TRBV5-6 and TRBJ2-1, with a tentative D call TRBD1 (5 bases). The V gene lost 4 bases and the J gene lost 3 bases, with 11 bases spanning the gap. The germline V gene encodes CDR1 SGHDT and CDR2 YYEEEE. This CDR3 is 14 amino acids long. This CDR3 is CASSPWGFYNEQFF. The CDR3 DNA reads as TGTGCCAGCAGCCCTTGGGGCTTCTACAATGAGCAGTTCTTC.

Only one count was recorded for this clone. The rearrangement uses TRBV6-1 and TRBJ1-1; 7 nucleotides agree with TRBD1. From germline, CDR1 is MNHNS and CDR2 SASEGT. With V trimmed by 4 bases and J by 5 bases, 7 bases remained unmatched. The CDR3 is made up of 14 amino acids. CDR3 residues: CASSGVQGDTEAFF. CDR3 DNA: TGTGCCAGCAGTGGCGTTCAGGGGGATACTGAAGCTTTCTTT.

The J gene is TRBJ2-1, the V gene TRBV9; TRBD2 matches at 13 bases. There are 15 residues in the CDR3. Germline V gives CDR1 SGDLS, CDR2 YYNGEE. The ends lost 6 bases at V and 4 bases at J; junction bases unmatched: 4. The CDR3 sequence: CASTEGLAGYNEQFF. In nucleotides, the CDR3 is TGTGCCAGCACCGAGGGACTAGCGGGGTACAATGAGCAGTTCTTC.

Only one count was recorded for this clone. The CDR3 DNA reads TGTGCCAGCAGCCAAGCAGGGCTCAGGTCCTACGAGCAGTACTTC. As protein: CASSQAGLRSYEQYF. This sequence joins TRBV14 and TRBJ2-7, with TRBD1 as a possible D gene (5 bases). There are 15 residues in the CDR3. V shed 1 base and J shed 1 base, with 11 bases lying between them. CDR1 is SGHDN and CDR2 is FVKESK in the germline V gene.